This TCR beta chain emerged from a study of CD8 T cells in Susac syndrome. cDNA came from around 0.5 to 1 ug RNA primed by random hexamers. Coverage of TCR beta CDR3 amplification by immunoSEQ multiplex PCR extended to 54 Vbeta and 13 Jbeta. Via MiXCR, TCRdb re-called the immunoSEQ multiplex PCR reads, giving one row per CDR3 protein. The data hold about 120,000 distinct CDR3 sequences, with about 93% observed a single time. Trimming removed 1 base from V and 5 bases from J, with 16 bases in between. CDR3 size: 15 residues. Germline assignment: CDR1 DFQATT and CDR2 SNEGSKA (reference sequence). The sequencing input was CD8+ T cells from PBMCs. This clonotype originated in a human donor with Susac syndrome. The chain carries TRBV20-1 and TRBJ2-3; no firm D call. Here the CDR3 DNA reads TGCAGTGCTAGAGCGGGCTATTTGGCCCAAGATACGCAGTATTTT. Its translation: CSARAGYLAQDTQYF.